This T cell receptor (beta chain) emerged from a study of molecular identifiers for immune sequencing clone quantification. Study-level findings and limits: More than 97% of effector molecules, versus under 1% of naive-cell molecules, belonged to clones above 20 RNA copies.

This clonotype has at least ten counts. The antigen is unknown. The CDR3 covers 14 residues. CDR1 is LGHNA, CDR2 YSLEER, per germline. With V trimmed by 1 base and J by 2 bases, 1 base remained unmatched. One entry per CDR3 protein results from TCRdb running MiXCR on the PCR reads. The sample contains a few hundred thousand distinct CDR3 sequences, roughly 24% of which appear only once. The sequencing sample was made of naive CD8+ T cells from blood, with Jurkat cell RNA spiked in. Subset indicated: FACS-sorted CD8+CD4-CCR7+CD45RA+ naive T cells. The chain has TRBV4-3 and TRBJ2-7, with 8 bases lining up with TRBD2. The receptor's source is a human donor in good health. Some libraries in this study had Jurkat cell RNA spiked in. The chain's CDR3 is CASSQGAGAYEQYF. The CDR3 nucleotides read TGCGCCAGCAGCCAAGGAGCGGGGGCCTACGAGCAGTACTTC.